The T cell receptor beta chain under discussion was sequenced for a study of response to subunit inactivated influenza vaccine. Study-wide findings and caveats: After each seasonal influenza vaccination, few new T cells are recruited, the authors suggested.

As to this clonotype: The antigen remains undetermined.

TCRdb recomputed calls from the RT-PCR reads with MiXCR, one row per CDR3 protein. Among about 520,000 distinct CDR3 sequences, less than 30% were seen once, and the ten largest hold 1.9%. Germline CDR1 is SGHTA and CDR2 is FQGTGA. The CDR3 totals 15 residues. V shed 2 bases, J shed 5 bases, and the junction held 5 bases outside the gene matches. The chain carries TRBV7-3 and TRBJ2-5; 10 bases match TRBD2. The TCR comes from a man over 45 who received an inactivated influenza vaccine. This specimen consisted of CD4+ T cells sorted from PBMCs, obtained 5 days after vaccination. The CDR3 spells CASSLVSGRWETQYF. The CDR3 region has the DNA TGTGCCAGCAGCTTAGTTAGCGGGAGGTGGGAGACCCAGTACTTC.